This entry is about one T cell receptor beta chain. The target antigen is unknown. PCR employed 60 Vbeta and 13 Jbeta primers. The table came from immunoSEQ multiplex PCR; TCRdb's copy has only in-frame clones and leaves some out. The sample shows some 84,000 clones, around 80% of them seen only once. The sample is drawn from a study of cytomegalovirus exposure and HLA in healthy donors. Findings and caveats of the study: In a later analysis, an Asian-associated ancestry cluster reportedly showed fewer N-insertions than the roughly 730-donor mean.

This CDR3 contains 13 residues. With 8 bases removed from V and 10 bases from J, the gap between germline ends came to 17 bases. Germline V gives CDR1 LNHDA, CDR2 SQIVND (reference sequence). The sample was PBMCs. This clonotype was obtained from a male donor in good health and CMV-seropositive. The rearrangement links TRBV19 to TRBJ1-4; D is ambiguous. The CDR3 region is CASGTVLAGKLFF. The CDR3 nucleotides are TGTGCCAGTGGCACCGTCCTGGCGGGAAAACTGTTTTTT.